Following are 17 T cell receptor beta chains from one sample sequenced in a study of T cell responses to AZD1222 COVID-19 vaccine. Assay: immunoSEQ multiplex PCR; the TCRdb copy retains only in-frame clones and omits some. The sample has about 140,000 clones; 90% are singletons. This sample comprised peripheral blood, obtained 28 days after the second AZD1222 dose. All receptors come from an adult who received the AZD1222 COVID-19 vaccine.

This clone was seen once. The rearrangement joins TRBV24-1 to TRBJ1-2; TRBD1 agrees at 8 bases. The V and J ends lost 4 bases and 11 bases, in that order; junction bases with no gene match: 14. CDR1 and CDR2 (germline): KGHDR, SFDVKD. The CDR3 consists of 15 residues. In DNA, the CDR3 is TGTGCCACCAGTGAGACAGGGGTACCTTCTATTGGATACACCTTC. This sequence encodes CATSETGVPSIGYTF.

The chain couples TRBV7-9 to TRBJ2-6; 9 nucleotides align to TRBD1. The germline gives CDR1 SEHNR, CDR2 FQNEAQ (reference sequence). The CDR3 has 19 amino acids. The V and J ends lost 1 base and 2 bases, in that order; junction bases with no gene match: 9. DNA of the CDR3: TGTGCCAGCAGCTTAGGTCGGGACAGGGTAATTCCTGGGGCCAACGTCCTGACTTTC. The encoded protein is CASSLGRDRVIPGANVLTF.

The chain uses TRBV29-1 and TRBJ2-7; unclear D gene. Trimming removed 7 bases at V and 0 bases at J, with 13 bases between. The germline V gene has CDR1 SQVTM and CDR2 ANQGSEA. The length of the CDR3 is 13 residues. As DNA, the CDR3 is TGCAGCGCCGTCACGGCCAACTCCTACGAGCAGTACTTC. The encoded protein is CSAVTANSYEQYF.

This chain links TRBV19 with TRBJ1-6; D is unclear. Per germline, CDR1 LNHDA and CDR2 SQIVND (reference sequence). CDR3 length: 12 residues. V shed 0 bases and J shed 7 bases, with 1 base lying between them. Here the CDR3 reads CASSIENSPLHF. CDR3 nucleotides: TGTGCCAGTAGTATAGAGAATTCACCCCTCCACTTT.

The chain uses TRBV27 and TRBJ2-7; D is undetermined. Between the trimmed V and J ends, which lost 4 bases and 0 bases, there was a span of 10 bases. This CDR3 spans 14 amino acids. From germline, CDR1 is MNHEY and CDR2 SMNVEV (reference sequence). The CDR3 spells CASSSPQSSYEQYF. DNA of the CDR3: TGTGCCAGCAGTTCCCCGCAAAGCTCCTACGAGCAGTACTTC.

DNA of the CDR3: TGTGCCAGCACCCCTGGGACGGGCGCGTATGGCTACACCTTC. Translating gives CASTPGTGAYGYTF. The chain links TRBV9 to TRBJ1-2, with a weak D call TRBD1 (5 bases). This CDR3 contains 14 residues. The germline V gene encodes CDR1 SGDLS and CDR2 YYNGEE. With 6 bases removed from V and 5 bases from J, the gap between germline ends came to 17 bases.

The V and J genes are TRBV9 and TRBJ1-1; maybe TRBD1 (6 bases). The germline V gene has CDR1 SGDLS and CDR2 YYNGEE. The CDR3 length is 14 residues. Trimming took off 0 bases at V and 1 base at J, with 7 bases between the two ends. CDR3 region: CASSVAQGNTEAFF. The CDR3 DNA follows: TGTGCCAGCAGCGTAGCACAGGGGAACACTGAAGCTTTCTTT.

This chain links TRBV5-5 with TRBJ1-6, with D tentatively TRBD1 (6 bases). Trimming cost V 2 bases and J 8 bases, with 11 bases left between them. Looked up from germline, CDR1 is SGHKS and CDR2 is YYEKEE (reference sequence). CDR3 length: 14 residues. CDR3 protein: CASSFGQLDSPLHF. In DNA, the CDR3 is TGTGCCAGCAGCTTCGGACAGTTAGATTCACCCCTCCACTTT.

V gene TRBV7-2 combines with J gene TRBJ1-1, with D tentatively TRBD1 (6 bases). The CDR3 has 14 amino acids. V lost 5 bases and J 1 base, leaving 11 bases between the germline ends. CDR1 and CDR2 from the germline V gene are SGHTA and FQGNSA. The CDR3 sequence: CASSRDIQNTEAFF. The CDR3 DNA is TGTGCCAGCAGCCGGGACATCCAGAACACTGAAGCTTTCTTT.

This chain connects TRBV5-1 to TRBJ2-6, with a tentative D call TRBD1 (6 bases). Trimming left V 5 bases short and J 0 bases short, with 15 bases between. The CDR3 loop spans 17 amino acids. Per the germline V gene, CDR1 is SGHRS and CDR2 is YFSETQ. CDR3 amino acids: CASRRTATISGANVLTF. The CDR3 DNA follows: TGCGCCAGCAGGAGGACAGCCACGATCTCTGGGGCCAACGTCCTGACTTTC.

This chain joins TRBV2 and TRBJ1-1, with TRBD1 matching 9 bases. This CDR3 comprises 13 residues. CDR1 SNHLY and CDR2 FYNNEI come from the germline V gene. Trimming removed 6 bases from V and 3 bases from J; junction bases left unmatched: 2. In nucleotides, the CDR3 is TGTGCCAGCAGAAGGGACAGGGACACTGAAGCTTTCTTT. It translates to CASRRDRDTEAFF.

The genes are TRBV5-1 and TRBJ2-1, with 11 bases aligning to TRBD2. CDR1 and CDR2 (germline): SGHRS, YFSETQ. V was pared by 0 bases and J by 4 bases, with 9 bases of the junction left unmatched. This CDR3 is 18 amino acids long. CDR3 DNA sequence: TGCGCCAGCAGCTTGGGGACTAGCGGGCACGCAAGATACAATGAGCAGTTCTTC. It encodes CASSLGTSGHARYNEQFF. The whole variable domain, remainder taken from reference TRBV5-1 and TRBJ2-1, is KAGVTQTPRYLIKTRGQQVTLSCSPISGHRSVSWYQQTPGQGLQFLFEYFSETQRNKGNFPGRFSGRQFSNSRSEMNVSTLELGDSALYLCASSLGTSGHARYNEQFFGPGTRLTVL.

The chain carries TRBV4-3 and TRBJ2-6; D perhaps matches TRBD2 (5 bases). V shed 0 bases and J shed 0 bases, with 18 bases lying between them. This CDR3 contains 20 residues. Germline assignment: CDR1 LGHNA and CDR2 YSLEER. The CDR3 sequence: CASSQEAGLGRYSGANVLTF. In DNA, the CDR3 is TGCGCCAGCAGCCAAGAGGCGGGTCTAGGGAGATACTCTGGGGCCAACGTCCTGACTTTC.

The rearrangement uses TRBV19 and TRBJ2-1, with 7 positions matching TRBD2. V gave up 3 bases and J gave up 4 bases; unmatched junction bases: 6. Germline CDR1 reads LNHDA; CDR2 reads SQIVND (reference sequence). The CDR3 is 15 amino acids. The CDR3 region has the DNA TGTGCCAGTAGTATCACTAGCGCTTCATACAATGAGCAGTTCTTC. This codes for CASSITSASYNEQFF.

This chain links TRBV6-2 or TRBV6-3 with TRBJ2-7, with TRBD2 matching 7 bases. The CDR3 extends over 15 amino acids. Germline loops: CDR1 MNHEY, CDR2 SVGEGT. V was clipped by 6 bases and J by 0 bases; unmatched bases: 8. CDR3 residues: CASSISGGSSYEQYF. The CDR3 DNA sequence: TGTGCCAGCAGCATATCGGGCGGGAGCTCCTACGAGCAGTACTTC.

The rearrangement uses TRBV7-2 and TRBJ1-1; D is undetermined. Trimming took 2 bases from V and 1 from J, leaving 8 bases between them. Germline CDR1 SGHTA, CDR2 FQGNSA. The CDR3 spans 14 residues. The CDR3 nucleotides are TGTGCCAGCAGCTTACTGAACAAGAACACTGAAGCTTTCTTT. This sequence encodes CASSLLNKNTEAFF.

The V call is TRBV4-3, the J call TRBJ1-4; D not resolved. CDR1 and CDR2 from the germline V gene are LGHNA and YSLEER. The CDR3 covers 16 residues. The V and J ends lost 1 base and 4 bases respectively, with 13 bases between them. The CDR3 region is CASSQALPGVNEKLFF. CDR3 nucleotide sequence: TGCGCCAGCAGCCAAGCCCTGCCAGGAGTTAATGAAAAACTGTTTTTT.